These 19 T cell receptor beta chains were all obtained from the same sample, sequenced in a study of OX40 agonist ivuxolimab in advanced cancers. Measured with immunoSEQ multiplex PCR; TCRdb has only the in-frame clones, and not every one. The table records about 18,000 clones, 55% to 80% of them present only once. This sample comprised CD4+ or CD8+ T cells sorted from blood, obtained in a trial of the OX40 agonist ivuxolimab. The receptors were gathered from an adult with an advanced solid tumor such as melanoma, head and neck, liver or kidney cancer.

The rearrangement joins TRBV7-9 to TRBJ2-5; no clear D gene. V was clipped by 3 bases and J by 1 base, with 12 bases between them. There are 15 residues in the CDR3. Germline lookup yields CDR1 SEHNR and CDR2 FQNEAQ (reference sequence). The CDR3 sequence is CASSFTADFQETQYF. DNA for the CDR3: TGTGCCAGCAGCTTTACAGCCGATTTCCAAGAGACCCAGTACTTC.

The chain carries TRBV28 and TRBJ1-5, with a tentative D call TRBD1 (5 bases). The CDR3 consists of 14 residues. Germline CDR1 and CDR2: MDHEN and SYDVKM. Trimming took 3 bases from V and 9 from J, leaving 15 bases between them. CDR3 region: CASSFTGRPSPQHF. CDR3 sequence (DNA): TGTGCCAGCAGTTTCACAGGACGTCCGTCGCCCCAGCATTTT.

The chain recombines TRBV11-2 with TRBJ1-5, with TRBD1 matching over 7 bases. The germline V gene has CDR1 SGHAT and CDR2 FQNNGV. J was trimmed by 5 bases and V by 4 bases; bases with no gene match: 5. This CDR3 has 14 residues. This CDR3 reads CASSSQGTHQPQHF. CDR3 DNA sequence: TGTGCCAGCAGCTCACAGGGGACACATCAGCCCCAGCATTTT.

This sequence joins TRBV6-1 and TRBJ1-2; 8 positions match TRBD1. Per the germline V gene, CDR1 is MNHNS and CDR2 is SASEGT. Trimming cost V 7 bases and J 4 bases; bases outside gene matches: 5. CDR3 length: 13 amino acids. The CDR3 coding sequence is TGTGCCAGCACGCCCAGGGGGCTCTATGGCTACACCTTC. As protein: CASTPRGLYGYTF.

The chain is built from TRBV6-5 and TRBJ2-5; D remains unclear. Germline CDR1 is MNHEY and CDR2 is SVGAGI. The CDR3 is 15 amino acids. Trimming shortened V by 0 bases and J by 0 bases, and 8 bases separated the two germline ends. CDR3 sequence: CASSYSAMYQETQYF. The CDR3 DNA is TGTGCCAGCAGTTACTCCGCGATGTACCAAGAGACCCAGTACTTC.

The sample holds one count of this clone. This rearrangement joins TRBV7-9 to TRBJ2-7; a possible D gene is TRBD1 (5 bases). Trimming shortened V by 5 bases and J by 5 bases, and 22 bases separated the two germline ends. The CDR3 covers 16 residues. Germline CDR1 SEHNR, CDR2 FQNEAQ (reference sequence). The CDR3, as DNA: TGTGCCAGCAGCCCAGCGAAGGGGATTCGGGTCCACGAGCAGTACTTC. This translates into CASSPAKGIRVHEQYF.

The gene calls are TRBV9 and TRBJ2-7; possible D gene TRBD2, 5 bases. The CDR3 is made up of 13 amino acids. Trimming stripped 2 bases from V and 1 base from J, with 7 bases between. Per germline, CDR1 SGDLS and CDR2 YYNGEE. CDR3 loop: CASSVGDSYEQYF. As DNA, the CDR3 is TGTGCCAGCAGCGTCGGGGATTCCTACGAGCAGTACTTC.

The chain uses TRBV5-4 and TRBJ1-2; D unclear. V was shortened by 7 bases and J by 4 bases, with 20 bases between the two germline ends. This CDR3 comprises 15 residues. The V gene's germline CDR1 is SGHNT and CDR2 YYREEE (reference sequence). The CDR3 bases are TGTGCCAGCTTGCCACTACCAGGAAAGACCTATGGCTACACCTTC. Translated: CASLPLPGKTYGYTF.

The sample holds a few counts of this clone. The chain carries TRBV7-9 and TRBJ2-1; 7 nucleotides agree with TRBD2. Germline assignment: CDR1 SEHNR and CDR2 FQNEAQ (reference sequence). The CDR3 loop spans 15 amino acids. Trimming cost V 5 bases and J 5 bases; bases outside gene matches: 9. In DNA, the CDR3 is TGTGCCAGCAGCAGCTCGGGGACTAAAAACAATGAGCAGTTCTTC. It translates to CASSSSGTKNNEQFF.

The chain links TRBV6-5 to TRBJ2-5, with D possibly matching TRBD1 (6 bases). The J call may be in error: the DNA end matches TRBJ2-7 better. The CDR3 contains 14 residues. Germline lookup yields CDR1 MNHEY and CDR2 SVGAGI. CDR3 DNA sequence: TGTGCCAGCAGCCCGACAGGTCCCTTCTACGAGCAGTACTTC. Its protein is CASSPTGPFYEQYF.

The chain carries TRBV9 and TRBJ1-1; perhaps TRBD1 as D (5 bases). CDR1 is SGDLS, CDR2 YYNGEE, per germline. This CDR3 contains 13 residues. Trimming shortened V by 5 bases and J by 1 base, and 9 bases separated the two germline ends. The CDR3 loop reads CASRPQGNTEAFF. In nucleotides, the CDR3 is TGTGCCAGCAGACCTCAGGGGAACACTGAAGCTTTCTTT.

J is TRBJ2-2 and V is TRBV5-6; D is unclear. Germline V gives CDR1 SGHDT, CDR2 YYEEEE. V lost 0 bases and J 6 bases, leaving 6 bases between the germline ends. CDR3 length equals 13 residues. The CDR3 DNA reads as TGTGCCAGCAGCTTGGTATTTGCCGGGGAGCTGTTTTTT. Amino acid sequence: CASSLVFAGELFF.

This chain joins TRBV27 and TRBJ1-6, with D possibly TRBD1 on 6 matching bases. From germline, CDR1 is MNHEY and CDR2 SMNVEV (reference sequence). The CDR3 length is 15 residues. The V and J ends lost 4 bases and 5 bases respectively, with 12 bases between them. CDR3 region: CASSWTALNNSPLHF. The CDR3 DNA is TGTGCCAGCAGTTGGACAGCGCTTAATAATTCACCCCTCCACTTT.

The chain is built from TRBV7-2 and TRBJ2-5; D gene uncertain. Near its end, the DNA agrees better with TRBJ2-7, so the J call may be wrong. Germline loops: CDR1 SGHTA, CDR2 FQGNSA. The CDR3 runs 14 residues. CDR3 residues: CASSPTTLSDEQYF. The DNA for the CDR3 is TGTGCCAGCAGCCCTACGACCTTATCGGACGAGCAGTACTTC.

The V gene is TRBV6-1, the J gene TRBJ1-5; the match to TRBD1 covers 8 bases. V lost 5 bases to trimming and J lost 6 bases; unmatched junction nucleotides: 6. CDR3 length: 14 residues. From germline, CDR1 is MNHNS and CDR2 SASEGT. This chain's CDR3 is CASSSGTGSQPQHF. CDR3 nucleotide sequence: TGTGCCAGCAGTTCCGGGACAGGTTCTCAGCCCCAGCATTTT.

V and J are TRBV7-9 and TRBJ2-7; the D is unclear. Germline CDR1 SEHNR, CDR2 FQNEAQ (reference sequence). Trimming cost V 2 bases and J 7 bases, with 6 bases left between them. The CDR3 covers 11 residues. The DNA for the CDR3 is TGTGCCAGCAGCTTATCGCCTGAGCAGTACTTC. Protein sequence: CASSLSPEQYF.

This rearrangement joins TRBV9 to TRBJ2-1; 12 positions agree with TRBD2. Looked up from germline, CDR1 is SGDLS and CDR2 is YYNGEE. The V segment lost 0 bases and the J segment 10 bases; nucleotides outside the gene matches: 5. The CDR3 sequence is 15 residues long. The CDR3 region is CASSVGTSGVPEQFF. CDR3 sequence (DNA): TGTGCCAGCAGCGTAGGGACTAGCGGGGTCCCGGAGCAGTTCTTC.

The CDR3 sequence: CASSYPTMGSYEQYF. The CDR3 DNA reads as TGTGCCAGCAGCTACCCTACCATGGGTTCCTACGAGCAGTACTTC. The chain couples TRBV5-4 to TRBJ2-7; D unresolved. The CDR3 is 15 amino acids. CDR1 and CDR2 (germline): SGHNT, YYREEE (reference sequence). V lost 3 bases to trimming and J lost 1 base, with 14 bases between them.

The V gene is TRBV7-9, the J gene TRBJ1-2, with 7 bases lining up with TRBD1. This CDR3 has 14 amino acids. V gave up 5 bases and J gave up 2 bases; unmatched junction bases: 5. Germline CDR1 is SEHNR and CDR2 is FQNEAQ (reference sequence). CDR3: CASSTTGANYGYTF. CDR3 in DNA: TGTGCCAGCAGCACAACAGGGGCCAACTATGGCTACACCTTC. Variable domain in full (rest from reference TRBV7-9 and TRBJ1-2): DTGVSQNPRHKITKRGQNVTFRCDPISEHNRLYWYRQTLGQGPEFLTYFQNEAQLEKSRLLSDRFSAERPKGSFSTLEIQRTEQGDSAMYLCASSTTGANYGYTFGSGTRLTVV.